Sequencing of this T cell receptor beta chain was carried out in a study of T cell responses to AZD1222 COVID-19 vaccine. Germline V gene sequence: CDR1 MNHEY, CDR2 SVGAGI. CDR3 size: 13 residues. The junction had 6 bases not matched to a gene; V was cut back by 6 bases and J by 6 bases. Only in-frame clones appear in the TCRdb table, and some are missing; sequencing was by immunoSEQ multiplex PCR. The profile shows roughly 100,000 clones, 75% to 90% of them singletons. This specimen consisted of peripheral blood, obtained on day 0 of AZD1222 vaccination. This sequence originates from an adult in good health. The gene calls are TRBV6-5 and TRBJ1-2; TRBD1 aligns across 8 bases. This CDR3 reads CASSWTGKDGYTF. The CDR3 DNA follows: TGTGCCAGCAGCTGGACAGGGAAGGATGGCTACACCTTC.